This TCR beta chain comes out of a study of shared clonotypes between healthy human individuals. Notes on this clone: Its specificity is unknown.

Study-wide findings and caveats: Larger richness was generally estimated for naive than memory subsets.

CDR3 length: 17 amino acids. Germline V gives CDR1 SGHNT, CDR2 YENEEA. Trimming took off 2 bases at V and 2 bases at J, with 15 bases between the two ends. Produced via immunoSEQ multiplex PCR; TCRdb's table is partial and in-frame only. This table holds roughly 2.5 million clones, approximately 92% found once. The chain carries TRBV11-3 and TRBJ2-2; no clear D gene. The TCR was taken from a man aged 18 to 29 in good health. What was sequenced was naive CD4+ T cells sorted from blood. The subset was: CD45RA+ positively selected. CDR3 nucleotide sequence: TGTGCCAGCAGCTTATCAGGACGGTTAGGAAACACCGGGGAGCTGTTTTTT. This encodes CASSLSGRLGNTGELFF.